The 16 T cell receptor beta chains below were found in one sample sequenced in a study of T cell changes during pregnancy in multiple sclerosis (dated by TCRdb to the late 2010s). The method behind the library was the immunoSEQ multiplex PCR assay. The table was pulled from immuneACCESS by TCRdb, which kept in-frame rearrangements only. Such tables lose some clones; where checked, under half of the loss comes from unresolved V genes, and the rest has no known cause. The sample yields approximately 20,000 clones; 85% were counted once. Of the sample, 6% to 9.5% falls within the top ten clones. The sequencing used CD8+ T cells from peripheral blood mononuclear cells, collected before pregnancy. The receptors originated from a female donor with multiple sclerosis, enrolled in a pregnancy study.

The V gene is TRBV11-2, the J gene TRBJ2-7; 7 nucleotides agree with TRBD2. This CDR3 region has 13 residues. The V gene's germline CDR1 is SGHAT and CDR2 FQNNGV. The trim removed 0 bases at V and 7 bases at J, leaving 3 bases unmatched. The CDR3, as DNA: TGTGCCAGCAGCTTAGACCCGGGGGGAGAGCAGTACTTC. Translating it yields CASSLDPGGEQYF.

This clone occurred once. The rearrangement joins TRBV5-4 to TRBJ1-1; D possibly corresponds to TRBD1 (5 bases). V lost 2 bases, J lost 7 bases, and 12 bases lay in between. Germline V gene sequence: CDR1 SGHNT, CDR2 YYREEE (reference sequence). CDR3 length equals 13 residues. The CDR3 spells CASSFGGGVEAFF. DNA of the CDR3: TGTGCCAGCAGCTTCGGGGGTGGGGTTGAAGCTTTCTTT.

V usage is TRBV10-2 and J usage is TRBJ1-1; D is perhaps TRBD1 (5 bases). The CDR3 consists of 16 residues. V was clipped by 6 bases and J by 3 bases, with 20 bases between them. From germline, CDR1 is WSHSY and CDR2 SAAADI. This chain's CDR3 is CASSDGYGAADTEAFF. The CDR3 DNA is TGCGCCAGCAGCGATGGGTATGGGGCCGCGGACACTGAAGCTTTCTTT.

The rearrangement joins TRBV28 to TRBJ1-2; 7 bases agree with TRBD1. V was clipped by 5 bases and J by 3 bases; unmatched bases: 6. CDR1 and CDR2 (germline): MDHEN, SYDVKM. The CDR3 totals 14 residues. The CDR3 loop reads CASSGDRSHYGYTF. The CDR3 region has the DNA TGTGCCAGCAGTGGGGACAGATCTCACTATGGCTACACCTTC.

The chain links TRBV6-5 to TRBJ1-1, with TRBD1 matching over 7 bases. With 0 bases clipped from V and 8 bases from J, the junction kept 3 bases outside the gene matches. Germline CDR1 and CDR2: MNHEY and SVGAGI. The CDR3 covers 13 residues. The CDR3 here is CASSYSEGAEAFF. The CDR3 nucleotides read TGTGCCAGCAGTTACTCGGAGGGGGCAGAAGCTTTCTTT.

V gene TRBV14 combines with J gene TRBJ2-1; 7 positions match TRBD2. Germline-derived CDR1 and CDR2 are SGHDN and FVKESK. Germline trimming cut 4 bases from V and 3 bases from J; bases unmatched to any gene: 6. This CDR3 region has 15 residues. The CDR3 loop reads CASSRAGVLYNEQFF. Written as DNA, the CDR3 is TGTGCCAGCAGCCGGGCGGGAGTTCTCTACAATGAGCAGTTCTTC.

The rearrangement links TRBV4-3 to TRBJ2-1, with 10 bases that match TRBD2. Germline V gives CDR1 LGHNA, CDR2 YSLEER. CDR3 length equals 16 residues. V lost 1 base and J lost 7; bases outside the gene matches: 7. The chain's CDR3 is CASSQVASGRGNEQFF. Here the CDR3 DNA reads TGCGCCAGCAGCCAAGTGGCGAGCGGGAGGGGTAATGAGCAGTTCTTC.

In this sample, this clone turned up a few times. The CDR3 DNA follows: TGTGCCAGCAGCGTAGGGCGGTCCACTGAAGCTTTCTTT. Its translation is CASSVGRSTEAFF. The chain is built from TRBV9 and TRBJ1-1; D uncertain. This CDR3 has 13 amino acids. The germline gives CDR1 SGDLS, CDR2 YYNGEE. V gave up 0 bases and J gave up 4 bases, with 7 bases separating them.

V gene TRBV27 combines with J gene TRBJ2-7; 14 bases are a match to TRBD2. Germline CDR1 reads MNHEY; CDR2 reads SMNVEV (reference sequence). The CDR3 extends over 15 amino acids. Trimming removed 5 bases from V and 2 bases from J; junction bases left unmatched: 2. As DNA, the CDR3 is TGTGCCAGCAGTCCGGGACTAGCGGGGGCCTACGAGCAGTACTTC. This translates into CASSPGLAGAYEQYF.

J is TRBJ2-3 and V is TRBV18, with TRBD2 identical over 8 bases. This CDR3 comprises 14 residues. Germline CDR1 is KGHSH and CDR2 is LQKENI. The junction had 3 bases not matched to a gene; V was cut back by 3 bases and J by 4 bases. CDR3 region: CASSPGLDSDTQYF. In DNA form, the CDR3 reads TGTGCCAGCTCACCGGGACTAGACTCAGATACGCAGTATTTT.

This chain links TRBV11-2 with TRBJ1-5; TRBD1 agrees at 8 bases. J was trimmed by 2 bases and V by 5 bases; bases with no gene match: 2. The CDR3 totals 14 residues. Germline loops: CDR1 SGHAT, CDR2 FQNNGV. The CDR3 protein is CASSPTGGNQPQHF. The CDR3 DNA sequence: TGTGCCAGCAGCCCGACAGGGGGCAATCAGCCCCAGCATTTT.

The chain has TRBV19 and TRBJ2-1; TRBD2 matches 7 bases. With 4 bases clipped from V and 6 bases from J, the junction kept 6 bases outside the gene matches. The germline V gene has CDR1 LNHDA and CDR2 SQIVND (reference sequence). The CDR3 totals 14 residues. CDR3 coding DNA: TGTGCCAGTAGTAGGGGGGGAGGGGTCAATGAGCAGTTCTTC. This encodes CASSRGGGVNEQFF. Drawing the rest from reference TRBV19 and TRBJ2-1, the complete variable domain is DGGITQSPKYLFRKEGQNVTLSCEQNLNHDAMYWYRQDPGQGLRLIYYSQIVNDFQKGDIAEGYSVSREKKESFPLTVTSAQKNPTAFYLCASSRGGGVNEQFFGPGTRLTVL.

This clone was seen a few times. V and J are TRBV6-5 and TRBJ2-7, with D possibly TRBD1 on 6 matching bases. Trimming removed 2 bases at V and 3 bases at J, with 8 bases between. Germline values: CDR1 MNHEY, CDR2 SVGAGI. The CDR3 is made up of 13 amino acids. CDR3 protein: CASSYTDSYEQYF. The CDR3, as DNA: TGTGCCAGCAGTTACACGGACAGCTACGAGCAGTACTTC.

The CDR3 DNA sequence: TGTGCCAGCAGTTCTACCCTGACGAACACCGGGGAGCTGTTTTTT. This encodes CASSSTLTNTGELFF. The rearrangement links TRBV6-5 to TRBJ2-2; D unclear. V was pared by 4 bases and J by 0 bases, with 9 bases between. CDR1 is MNHEY, CDR2 SVGAGI, per germline. The CDR3 is 15 amino acids.

The chain employs TRBV29-1 and TRBJ2-7; TRBD2 aligns across 9 bases. Germline values: CDR1 SQVTM, CDR2 ANQGSEA. The CDR3 covers 13 residues. V shed 6 bases and J 2 bases; nucleotides not matched to a gene: 5. In DNA, the CDR3 is TGCAGCGTGCTGACTAGCGGTACCTACGAGCAGTACTTC. Its protein is CSVLTSGTYEQYF.

This clone has more than one count but fewer than ten. The J gene is TRBJ2-1, the V gene TRBV6-1; D possibly corresponds to TRBD2 (6 bases). The CDR3 length is 15 residues. V lost 4 bases and J 4 bases, leaving 14 bases between the germline ends. Germline-derived CDR1 and CDR2 are MNHNS and SASEGT. The CDR3 DNA follows: TGTGCCAGCAGTGTTCAACCGGAGGGTTACAATGAGCAGTTCTTC. It yields the protein CASSVQPEGYNEQFF.